A single sample gave rise to the 2 T cell receptor beta chains below, sequenced in a study of T cell changes during pregnancy in multiple sclerosis (dated by TCRdb to between 2017 and 2020). Receptor amplification or capture employed the immunoSEQ multiplex PCR assay. Imported from immuneACCESS, the table was reduced by TCRdb to in-frame sequences with V and J called. These copies leave out some clones; in studies compared against another copy, an unresolved V gene accounts for under half, and the cause of the remainder is not known. The sample table records about 24,000 clones; about 92% of these occur just once. The leading ten clones occupy 9.4% of the sample. The sample here was CD8+ T cells from peripheral blood mononuclear cells, taken in the third trimester of pregnancy. The source is a female donor in good health, enrolled as a control in a pregnancy study.

This clone has a single count. V is TRBV7-9 and J is TRBJ1-1; 9 positions agree with TRBD1. The V and J ends lost 5 bases and 2 bases, in that order; junction bases with no gene match: 6. The germline V gene has CDR1 SEHNR and CDR2 FQNEAQ (reference sequence). This CDR3 has 15 amino acids. CDR3 sequence: CASSPGGQGNTEAFF. DNA of the CDR3: TGTGCCAGCAGCCCGGGGGGACAGGGAAACACTGAAGCTTTCTTT.

The V and J genes are TRBV7-2 and TRBJ1-1; TRBD1 aligns across 8 bases. Germline trimming cut 2 bases from V and 0 bases from J; bases unmatched to any gene: 2. Germline V gene data show CDR1 as SGHTA and CDR2 as FQGNSA. There are 15 residues in the CDR3. CDR3 sequence reads: CASSLTGGVNTEAFF. In nucleotides, the CDR3 is TGTGCCAGCAGCTTAACAGGGGGTGTGAACACTGAAGCTTTCTTT.